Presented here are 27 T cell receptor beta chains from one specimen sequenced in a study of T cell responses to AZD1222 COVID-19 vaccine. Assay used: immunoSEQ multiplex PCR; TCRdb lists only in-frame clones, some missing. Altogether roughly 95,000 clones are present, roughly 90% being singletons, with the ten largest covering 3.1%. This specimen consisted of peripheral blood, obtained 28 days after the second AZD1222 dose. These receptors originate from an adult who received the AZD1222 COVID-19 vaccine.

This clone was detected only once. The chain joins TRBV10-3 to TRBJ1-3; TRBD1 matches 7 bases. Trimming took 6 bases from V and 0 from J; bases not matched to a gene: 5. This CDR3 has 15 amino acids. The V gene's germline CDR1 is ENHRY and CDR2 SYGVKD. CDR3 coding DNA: TGTGCCATCAGCGAAAGGGGGCTCTCTGGAAACACCATATATTTT. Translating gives CAISERGLSGNTIYF.

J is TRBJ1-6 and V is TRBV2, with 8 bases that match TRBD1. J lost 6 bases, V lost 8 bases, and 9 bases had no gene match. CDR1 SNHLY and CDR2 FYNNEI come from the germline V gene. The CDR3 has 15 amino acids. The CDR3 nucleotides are TGTGCCAGCTTGGGACAGGCGCTCGGTAATTCACCCCTCCACTTT. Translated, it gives CASLGQALGNSPLHF.

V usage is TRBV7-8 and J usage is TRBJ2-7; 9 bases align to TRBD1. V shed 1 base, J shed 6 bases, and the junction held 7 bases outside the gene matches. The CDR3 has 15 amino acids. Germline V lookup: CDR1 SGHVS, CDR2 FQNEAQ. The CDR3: CASSLGTGDFFEQYF. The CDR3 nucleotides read TGTGCCAGCAGCTTAGGGACAGGGGATTTCTTCGAGCAGTACTTC.

CDR3 nucleotide sequence: TGTGCCAGCTCACCACAAGACACTAGGCGGTCACCCCTCCACTTT. Encoded protein: CASSPQDTRRSPLHF. The chain recombines TRBV18 with TRBJ1-6; D gene ambiguous. There are 15 residues in the CDR3. Germline lookup yields CDR1 KGHSH and CDR2 LQKENI. The V end lost 1 base, the J end lost 10 bases, and 14 bases lay between the germline ends.

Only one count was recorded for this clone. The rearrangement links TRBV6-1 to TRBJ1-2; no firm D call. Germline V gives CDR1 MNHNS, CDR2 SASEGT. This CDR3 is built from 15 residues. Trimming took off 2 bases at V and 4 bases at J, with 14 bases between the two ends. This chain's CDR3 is CASSERSAATYGYTF. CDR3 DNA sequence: TGTGCCAGCAGTGAAAGGTCGGCAGCAACCTATGGCTACACCTTC.

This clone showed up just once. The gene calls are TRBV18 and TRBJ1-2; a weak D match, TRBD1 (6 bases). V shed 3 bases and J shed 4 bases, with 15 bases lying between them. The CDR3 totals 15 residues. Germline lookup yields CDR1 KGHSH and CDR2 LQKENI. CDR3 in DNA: TGTGCCAGCTCACCCCGGACAGACGCTACCTATGGCTACACCTTC. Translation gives CASSPRTDATYGYTF.

DNA for the CDR3: TGCGCCAGCAGCCCCCAAGAGACCCAGTACTTC. It is translated as CASSPQETQYF. V usage is TRBV5-1 and J usage is TRBJ2-5; D is uncertain. The CDR3 contains 11 residues. Germline CDR1 and CDR2: SGHRS and YFSETQ. V lost 4 bases and J 1 base, leaving 2 bases between the germline ends.

Here the CDR3 DNA reads TGTGCCAGCAGCTTCCGACAGGGGGCGGACGAGCAGTACTTC. This gives the protein CASSFRQGADEQYF. The chain links TRBV7-2 to TRBJ2-7; TRBD1 agrees at 10 bases. V dropped 3 bases and J dropped 5; count of bases not matched to a gene: 4. Germline V gene data show CDR1 as SGHTA and CDR2 as FQGNSA. The CDR3 runs to 14 residues. Drawing the rest from reference TRBV7-2 and TRBJ2-7, the complete variable domain is GAGVSQSPSNKVTEKGKDVELRCDPISGHTALYWYRQSLGQGLEFLIYFQGNSAPDKSGLPSDRFSAERTGGSVSTLTIQRTQQEDSAVYLCASSFRQGADEQYFGPGTRLTVT.

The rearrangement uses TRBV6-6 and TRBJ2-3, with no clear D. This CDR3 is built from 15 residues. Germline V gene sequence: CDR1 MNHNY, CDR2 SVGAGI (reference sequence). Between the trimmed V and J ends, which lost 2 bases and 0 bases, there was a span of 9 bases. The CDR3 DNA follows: TGTGCCAGCAGTTACCCCCACACTAGCACAGATACGCAGTATTTT. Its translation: CASSYPHTSTDTQYF.

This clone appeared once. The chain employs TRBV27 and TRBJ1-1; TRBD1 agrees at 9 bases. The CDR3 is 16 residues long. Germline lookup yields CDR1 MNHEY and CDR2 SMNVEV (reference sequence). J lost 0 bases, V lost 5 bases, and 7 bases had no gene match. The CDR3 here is CASSAPGQGMNTEAFF. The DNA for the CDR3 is TGTGCCAGCAGTGCCCCGGGACAGGGCATGAACACTGAAGCTTTCTTT.

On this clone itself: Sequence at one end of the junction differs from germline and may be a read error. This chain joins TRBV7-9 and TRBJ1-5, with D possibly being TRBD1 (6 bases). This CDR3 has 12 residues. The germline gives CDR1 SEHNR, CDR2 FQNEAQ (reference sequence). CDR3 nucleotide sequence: TGTGCCAGCAGTTCAACAGGGTCTGGCGTGGATTTT. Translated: CASSSTGSGVDF.

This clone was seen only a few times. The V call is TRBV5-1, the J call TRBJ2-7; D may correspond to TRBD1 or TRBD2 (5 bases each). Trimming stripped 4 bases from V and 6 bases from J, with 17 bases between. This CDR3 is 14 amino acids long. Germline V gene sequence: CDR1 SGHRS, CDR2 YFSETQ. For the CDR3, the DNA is TGCGCCAGCAGCCGAGCGGACCCGAGGGGCGAGCAGTACTTC. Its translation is CASSRADPRGEQYF.

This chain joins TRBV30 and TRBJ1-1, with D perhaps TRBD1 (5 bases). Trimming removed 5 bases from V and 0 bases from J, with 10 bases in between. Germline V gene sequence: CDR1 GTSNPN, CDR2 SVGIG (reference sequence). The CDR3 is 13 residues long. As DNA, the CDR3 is TGTGCCTGGGGGGGACGCATGAACACTGAAGCTTTCTTT. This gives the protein CAWGGRMNTEAFF.

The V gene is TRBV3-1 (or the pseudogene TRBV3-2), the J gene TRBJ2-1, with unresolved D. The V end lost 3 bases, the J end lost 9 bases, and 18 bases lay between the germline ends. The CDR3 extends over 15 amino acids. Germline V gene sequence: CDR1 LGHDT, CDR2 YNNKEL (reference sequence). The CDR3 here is CASSQGRAVLAEQFF. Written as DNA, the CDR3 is TGTGCCAGCAGCCAGGGTAGGGCAGTTCTCGCTGAGCAGTTCTTC.

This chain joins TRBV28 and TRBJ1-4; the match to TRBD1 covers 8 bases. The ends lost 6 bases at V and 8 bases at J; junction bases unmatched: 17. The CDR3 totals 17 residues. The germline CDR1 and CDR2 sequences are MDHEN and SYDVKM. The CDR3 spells CASRRVSGQATGEKLFF. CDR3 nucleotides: TGTGCCAGCAGACGAGTTTCGGGACAGGCGACGGGGGAAAAACTGTTTTTT.

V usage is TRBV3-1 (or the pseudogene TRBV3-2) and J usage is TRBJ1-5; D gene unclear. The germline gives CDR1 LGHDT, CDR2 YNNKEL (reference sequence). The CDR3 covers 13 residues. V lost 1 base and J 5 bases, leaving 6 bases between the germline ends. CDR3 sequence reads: CASSQGGDQPQHF. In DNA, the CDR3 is TGTGCCAGCAGCCAAGGGGGAGATCAGCCCCAGCATTTT.

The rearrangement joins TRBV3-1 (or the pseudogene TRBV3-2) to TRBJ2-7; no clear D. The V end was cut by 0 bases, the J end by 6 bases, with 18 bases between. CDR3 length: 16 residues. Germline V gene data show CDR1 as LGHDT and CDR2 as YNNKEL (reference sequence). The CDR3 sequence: CASSQEPVWGLSEQYF. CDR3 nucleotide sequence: TGTGCCAGCAGCCAAGAACCGGTCTGGGGTCTCTCCGAGCAGTACTTC.

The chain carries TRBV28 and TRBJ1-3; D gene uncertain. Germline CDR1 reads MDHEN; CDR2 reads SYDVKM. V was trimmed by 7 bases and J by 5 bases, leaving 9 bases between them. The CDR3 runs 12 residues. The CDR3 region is CASTRGRNTIYF. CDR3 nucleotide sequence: TGTGCCAGCACCCGGGGTCGAAACACCATATATTTT. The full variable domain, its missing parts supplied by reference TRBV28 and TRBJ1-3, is DVKVTQSSRYLVKRTGEKVFLECVQDMDHENMFWYRQDPGLGLRLIYFSYDVKMKEKGDIPEGYSVSREKKERFSLILESASTNQTSMYLCASTRGRNTIYFGEGSWLTVV.

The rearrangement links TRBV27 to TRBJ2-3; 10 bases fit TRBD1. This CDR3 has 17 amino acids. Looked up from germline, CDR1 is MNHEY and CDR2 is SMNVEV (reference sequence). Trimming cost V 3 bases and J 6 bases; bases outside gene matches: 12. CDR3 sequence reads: CASSFIKPGQGRDTQYF. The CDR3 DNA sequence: TGTGCCAGCAGTTTTATCAAACCGGGACAGGGGCGGGATACGCAGTATTTT.

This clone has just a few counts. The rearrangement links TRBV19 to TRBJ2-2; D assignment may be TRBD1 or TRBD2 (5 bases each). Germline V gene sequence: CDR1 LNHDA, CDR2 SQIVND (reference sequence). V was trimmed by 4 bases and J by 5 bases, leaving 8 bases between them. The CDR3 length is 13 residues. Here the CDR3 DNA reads TGTGCCAGTAGTAACAGGAGGACCGGGGAGCTGTTTTTT. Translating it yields CASSNRRTGELFF.

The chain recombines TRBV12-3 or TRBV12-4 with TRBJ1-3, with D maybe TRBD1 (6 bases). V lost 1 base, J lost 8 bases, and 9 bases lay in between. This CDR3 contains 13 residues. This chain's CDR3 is CASSLVAGDTIYF. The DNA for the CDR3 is TGTGCCAGCAGTTTAGTTGCAGGGGACACCATATATTTT.

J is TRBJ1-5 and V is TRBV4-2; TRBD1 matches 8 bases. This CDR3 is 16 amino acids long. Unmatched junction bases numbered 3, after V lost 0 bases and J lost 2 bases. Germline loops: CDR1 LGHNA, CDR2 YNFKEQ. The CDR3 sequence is CASSQDLTGGNQPQHF. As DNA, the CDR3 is TGTGCCAGCAGCCAAGACCTGACAGGGGGCAATCAGCCCCAGCATTTT.

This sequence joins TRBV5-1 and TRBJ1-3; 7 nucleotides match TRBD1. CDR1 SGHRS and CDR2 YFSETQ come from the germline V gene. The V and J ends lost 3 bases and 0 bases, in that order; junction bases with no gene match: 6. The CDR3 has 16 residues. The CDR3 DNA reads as TGCGCCAGCAGCTCCATGACAGGGAACTCTGGAAACACCATATATTTT. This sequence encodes CASSSMTGNSGNTIYF.

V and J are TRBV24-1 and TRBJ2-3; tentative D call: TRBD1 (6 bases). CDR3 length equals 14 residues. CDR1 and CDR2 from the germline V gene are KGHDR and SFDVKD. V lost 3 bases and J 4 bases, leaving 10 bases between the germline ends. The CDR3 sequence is CATSDPRGADTQYF. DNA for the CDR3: TGTGCCACCAGTGATCCCAGGGGCGCAGATACGCAGTATTTT.

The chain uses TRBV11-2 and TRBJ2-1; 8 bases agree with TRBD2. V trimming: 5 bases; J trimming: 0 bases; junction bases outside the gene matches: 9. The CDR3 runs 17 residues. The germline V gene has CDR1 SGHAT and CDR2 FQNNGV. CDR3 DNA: TGTGCCAGCAGCCCCAGGGTAGCGGGGAGCTCCTACAATGAGCAGTTCTTC. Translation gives CASSPRVAGSSYNEQFF. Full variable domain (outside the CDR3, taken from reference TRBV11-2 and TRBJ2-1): EAGVAQSPRYKIIEKRQSVAFWCNPISGHATLYWYQQILGQGPKLLIQFQNNGVVDDSQLPKDRFSAERLKGVDSTLKIQPAKLEDSAVYLCASSPRVAGSSYNEQFFGPGTRLTVL.

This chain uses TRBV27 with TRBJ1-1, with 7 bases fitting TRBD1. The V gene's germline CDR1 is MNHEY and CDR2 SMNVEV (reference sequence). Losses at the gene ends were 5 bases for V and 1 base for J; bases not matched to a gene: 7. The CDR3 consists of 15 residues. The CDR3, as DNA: TGTGCCAGCAGTACCGGGACAGTGGGGAACACTGAAGCTTTCTTT. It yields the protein CASSTGTVGNTEAFF.

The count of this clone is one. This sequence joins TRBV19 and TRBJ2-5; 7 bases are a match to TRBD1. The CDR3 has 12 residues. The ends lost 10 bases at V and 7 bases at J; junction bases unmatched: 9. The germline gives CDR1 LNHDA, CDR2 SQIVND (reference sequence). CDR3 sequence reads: CATRTPGGTQYF. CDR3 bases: TGTGCCACGAGGACCCCAGGGGGGACCCAGTACTTC.